Described below is a single T cell receptor (beta chain) sequence and its context. The specificity of this receptor is unknown. It has no much larger one-base neighbor in the sample; base qualities were not kept. TCRbeta CDR3 regions were amplified from genomic DNA using the immunoSEQ Assay, a bias-controlled multiplex PCR. The authors' pipeline ran thus. Within the assay, amplification of reference gene primers was used to estimate how many nucleated cells each sample contained. To quantify the absolute abundance of each unique TCRbeta CDR3 rearrangement, sequence reads were collapsed and filtered. Productive Simpson clonality was computed per sample as the square root of Simpson's diversity index over productive rearrangements. Imported from immuneACCESS, the table was reduced by TCRdb to in-frame sequences with V and J called. These copies leave out some clones; in studies compared against another copy, an unresolved V gene accounts for under half, and the cause of the remainder is not known. V, J and clone size are taken as reported in that table, and D and trimming were inferred from the DNA itself. For this sample there are approximately 300,000 clones; around 84% appear just once. The ten largest clones take up about 2% of the sample.

The sample comes from a study of blood T cell repertoires in COVID-19 (dated by TCRdb to about 2020). In the study overall: The collaborator samples originated in the United States, Italy and Spain and spanned the acute and convalescent phases of COVID-19. The material from the prospective study consisted of cDNA or gDNA derived from T cells, B-cell-depleted T cells, or PBMCs. Deeply sampled blood TCRbeta repertoires from subjects exposed to, actively infected with, or recovered from COVID-19 were included in the dataset. A freely available public database, intended as a resource for researchers studying the immune response to SARS-CoV-2, is where the repertoires were released. Samples were obtained from the ongoing ImmuneRACE study (first 160 participants) and from over 1,000 subjects provided by 6 global collaborators. Sample metadata almost always included a de-identified subject ID, COVID-19 status, age in years and sex. HLA class I and class II types, where available, came from metadata supplied by the sample provider rather than from assay-based typing. The study at large found these results: The amount of clinical and demographic metadata varied by source and participant and was provided uncurated.

In the prospective study, participants were roughly 18 to 95 years old, resided in 24 geographic areas of the United States, and were enrolled through a virtual design. In the prospective study, cohorts were assigned on the basis of participant-reported clinical history obtained from a screening survey and a study questionnaire. A participant counted as exposed if, within 2 weeks of entering the study, that participant had been in contact with someone who had a PCR-confirmed or clinician-diagnosed COVID-19 case. Mobile phlebotomists in the prospective study collected whole blood, serum and a nasopharyngeal or oropharyngeal swab from every participant. Prospective study participants could optionally give additional blood draws and questionnaires over an approximately 2-month period. Before DNA extraction, prospective study blood samples were shipped either frozen or at room temperature. Clipping removes 3 bases from V and 4 bases from J, with 5 as the unmatched junction base count. As encoded in the germline V gene (reference sequence), CDR1 is LNHDA while CDR2 is SQIVND. From cysteine to phenylalanine, the CDR3 is 14 amino acids long. Just the 42-base CDR3 DNA is kept, in frame starting at base 1.

The receptor comes from a woman in her twenties or thirties who had been exposed to COVID-19. The sequenced material came from PBMCs or T cells enriched from blood (not recorded which). The chain is made from TRBV19 and TRBJ1-2, with 7 bases aligning to TRBD1. The CDR3 reads CASSIATGIYGYTF. The DNA sequence is given as TGTGCCAGTAGTATCGCGACAGGGATCTATGGCTACACCTTC.